This T cell receptor (beta chain) was found in a study of PD-L1 blockade in urothelial cancer (TCRdb year 2017). The study in broad terms: All patients started therapy around 2014 and received atezolizumab 1,200 mg intravenously every 3 weeks. Pretreatment blood TCR-seq was available for about 27 patients, at least one posttreatment blood collection was obtained for about 24 patients, and tumor TCR-seq was available for about 24 patients. A median of about 140,000 T cells and some 90,000 unique TCRs was obtained from blood samples, and a median clonality of 0.080 was observed. Blood samples were analyzed at 3 weeks after treatment start (second dose) and at 6 weeks after treatment start. Pretreatment tumor samples and matched peripheral blood, collected serially before and after atezolizumab treatment, underwent TCR sequencing. About 85% of the 29 patients were males with bladder-origin urothelial cancer, and about 65% of the roughly 29 reported a prior smoking history. An exploratory multi-omic analysis was conducted of the somatic, immune and clinical correlates of response to PD-L1 blockade with atezolizumab in urothelial cancer. Durable clinical benefit meant progression-free survival longer than 6 months, and TCR features were also tested against progression-free and overall survival. Under ten patients achieved durable clinical benefit and around 19 did not. Patients had an ECOG performance status of 0 or 1 and had received between 0 and 3 prior chemotherapy regimens. In the same patients, whole exome sequencing and RNA sequencing of pretreatment tumors were performed in addition to TCR sequencing. Study-level results and caveats: Improved progression-free and overall survival was associated with having pretreatment peripheral blood TCR clonality below the median. At 3 weeks after the start of treatment, tumor-associated TCR clones in peripheral blood had expanded more in patients with durable benefit (n of about 21, p = 0.022). Small sample size (n of about 30) and many exploratory analyses mean the results are intended to be hypothesis-generating.

Trimmed from V: 4 bases; trimmed from J: 8 bases; junction bases lacking a gene match: 11. The CDR3, from cysteine to phenylalanine, totals 15 residues. The entry retains the CDR3 DNA only, 45 bases that are in frame from base 1. In the germline V gene, CDR1 corresponds to SGHDT and CDR2 to YYEEEE. A cohort of around 29 patients with locally advanced or metastatic urothelial carcinoma, treated at Memorial Sloan Kettering on a trial protocol, was included. Peripheral blood mononuclear cells were collected pretreatment and during treatment, with between 1 and 8 total time points per patient. The Qiagen DNeasy Blood extraction kit was used to purify genomic DNA from total PBMCs and from tumor samples. PBMCs were collected pretreatment and during treatment, and were isolated and stored as previously described. About this clone itself: It has no known antigen specificity. Base qualities are not provided; no much larger clone lies one nucleotide away.

Synthetic TCR analog templates were spiked into each PCR to estimate absolute template abundance from read counts. TCRbeta CDR3 regions were amplified from genomic DNA with bias-controlled V and J gene primers using the immunoSEQ assay. Sequencing of rearranged TCRbeta segments was done at approximately 20X coverage. The published analysis was carried out like this. Clustering was used to correct sequencing errors, and CDR3s were annotated against IMGT to assign V, D and J genes. Out-of-frame and stop-codon sequences were excluded, and only productive TCRbeta rearrangements were used in downstream analyses. Clonality was computed as one minus Shannon entropy normalized by the log of the number of unique productive sequences. Fisher's exact test with Benjamini-Hochberg correction, at a threshold of adjusted p below 0.01, was used to find clones that differed between time points or between blood and tumor. TCRdb took this table from immuneACCESS and kept in-frame rearrangements with V and J called. Such tables lack part of the clones; where checked against another copy, unresolved V genes explain under half of the gap, and the rest is unexplained. V, J and clone size were drawn from that table, and D and trimming were deduced from the DNA. The sample has about 110,000 clones on record, approximately 85% of them singletons. The ten largest clones capture approximately 2.4% of the sample.

The chain employs TRBV5-6 and TRBJ1-2; TRBD1 matches 10 bases in the middle. This receptor was taken from a man aged 50-59 years with urothelial cancer. The sample here was PBMCs, taken around atezolizumab (anti-PD-L1) treatment. The sequenced DNA: TGTGCCAGCAGCGGACCGGGACAGGGGTGGGGGGGCTACACCTTC. This gives the protein CASSGPGQGWGGYTF.